Listed below are T cell receptor beta chains from one sample, sequenced in a study of T cell responses to AZD1222 COVID-19 vaccine. Only in-frame clones appear in the TCRdb table, and some are missing; sequencing was by immunoSEQ multiplex PCR. The sample consists of approximately 210,000 clones, 90% to 95% of them appearing once. This specimen was peripheral blood, taken 28 days after the second dose of the MenACWY control vaccine. These receptor sequences come from an adult who received the MenACWY meningococcal vaccine as a control. Each CDR3 is given with its conserved first and last residue. Each record gives: V gene, J gene, D gene, clone size, CDR3 DNA, CDR3 protein. D genes are given only for firm matches. Rows give clone size only sometimes, using once, few, many, or a class for an expanded clone.

V: TRBV6-4; J: TRBJ2-3; D: -; size: few; DNA: TGTGCCAGCAGTGACGAGCCAGCTGGCACAGATACGCAGTATTTT; CDR3: CASSDEPAGTDTQYF
V: TRBV5-6; J: TRBJ2-1; D: TRBD1; size: -; DNA: TGTGCCAGCAGCTTGTGGCAGGGGGTGAATGAGCAGTTCTTC; CDR3: CASSLWQGVNEQFF
V: TRBV4-1; J: TRBJ1-4; D: TRBD1; size: once; DNA: TGCGCCAGCAGCCCACAGGGACAGGCTAATGAAAAACTGTTTTTT; CDR3: CASSPQGQANEKLFF
V: TRBV9; J: TRBJ2-3; D: -; size: -; DNA: TGTGCCAGCAGCATCGGACGGACCACAGATACGCAGTATTTT; CDR3: CASSIGRTTDTQYF
V: TRBV28; J: TRBJ1-2; D: -; size: -; DNA: TGTGCCAGCAGTTTACCAGGACGGAGCAACTATGGCTACACCTTC; CDR3: CASSLPGRSNYGYTF
V: TRBV6-2/TRBV6-3; J: TRBJ2-7; D: -; size: -; DNA: TGTGCCAGCAGCTCTTACTCGGGGGGCGTCTACTACTCCTACGAGCAGTACTTC; CDR3: CASSSYSGGVYYSYEQYF
V: TRBV6-1; J: TRBJ1-2; D: -; size: -; DNA: TGTGCCAGCAGTGAAAGGCCCCCCACTTGGGTCTTC; CDR3: CASSERPPTWVF
V: TRBV28; J: TRBJ1-1; D: TRBD1; size: -; DNA: TGTGCCAGCCGGTCCGGGACAGCGAACACTGAAGCTTTCTTT; CDR3: CASRSGTANTEAFF
V: TRBV28; J: TRBJ2-7; D: -; size: -; DNA: TGTGCCAGCACCAGGACGGCTAGCTCCTACGAGCAGTACTTC; CDR3: CASTRTASSYEQYF
V: TRBV30; J: TRBJ2-3; D: TRBD2; size: -; DNA: TGTGCCTGGGGGACTAGCGGGAGCGGTACAGATACGCAGTATTTT; CDR3: CAWGTSGSGTDTQYF
V: TRBV5-8; J: TRBJ1-3; D: -; size: -; DNA: TGTGCCAGCAGCTTGGCCGGCGAACACTCTGGAAACACCATATATTTT; CDR3: CASSLAGEHSGNTIYF
V: TRBV5-1; J: TRBJ2-3; D: TRBD1; size: once; DNA: TGCGCCAGCAGCTTGGACAGGGGGCTCCTCTTGGATACGCAGTATTTT; CDR3: CASSLDRGLLLDTQYF
V: TRBV6-5; J: TRBJ1-1; D: -; size: -; DNA: TGTGCCAGCAGTTATCGACACCAGAACACTGAAGCTTTCTTT; CDR3: CASSYRHQNTEAFF
V: TRBV7-6; J: TRBJ2-5; D: TRBD1; size: -; DNA: TGTGCCAGCAGCTTAGGGAAGGGGGCGCAGGGGACCCAGTACTTC; CDR3: CASSLGKGAQGTQYF
V: TRBV28; J: TRBJ1-5; D: TRBD1; size: -; DNA: TGTGCCAGCAGTTTTAAATGGGTGGGACAGGGCCTTCAGCCCCAGCATTTT; CDR3: CASSFKWVGQGLQPQHF
V: TRBV15; J: TRBJ2-1; D: TRBD2; size: -; DNA: TGTGCCACCAGCAGAGAAGTGGCGGGGGGGCTCGCTGAGCAGTTCTTC; CDR3: CATSREVAGGLAEQFF
V: TRBV7-9; J: TRBJ2-7; D: -; size: -; DNA: TGTGCCAGCAGCCCATGGACCGAAACTTCCTACGAGCAGTACTTC; CDR3: CASSPWTETSYEQYF
V: TRBV6-5; J: TRBJ1-3; D: TRBD1; size: -; DNA: TGTGCCAGCAGCAACACGGGACAGGGTGGAAACACCATATATTTT; CDR3: CASSNTGQGGNTIYF
V: TRBV28; J: TRBJ1-3; D: -; size: -; DNA: TGTGCCAGCAGTTTATTCACAGGCCTTGGAAACACCATATATTTT; CDR3: CASSLFTGLGNTIYF
V: TRBV3-1/TRBV3-2; J: TRBJ1-6; D: TRBD1; size: -; DNA: TGTGCCAGCAGCCAAGGGACAGGGGGTTCACCCCTCCACTTT; CDR3: CASSQGTGGSPLHF
V: TRBV5-1; J: TRBJ1-4; D: TRBD1; size: -; DNA: TGCGCCAGCAGCTGGGGAGGGACAGGGGAAAAACTGTTTTTT; CDR3: CASSWGGTGEKLFF
V: TRBV18; J: TRBJ1-2; D: -; size: -; DNA: TGTGCCAGCTCACCGGAAGGGGTACTATCTGATGGCTACACCTTC; CDR3: CASSPEGVLSDGYTF
V: TRBV28; J: TRBJ2-7; D: -; size: once; DNA: TGTGCCAGCAGTCCCGACTCCGCCTACGAGCAGTACTTC; CDR3: CASSPDSAYEQYF
V: TRBV28; J: TRBJ2-7; D: TRBD1; size: -; DNA: TGTGCCAGCAGATTGGACAGGGGCTACGAGCAGTACTTC; CDR3: CASRLDRGYEQYF
V: TRBV2; J: TRBJ2-1; D: -; size: -; DNA: TGTGCCAGCAGTGCCTACTACGGCCCCTACAATGAGCAGTTCTTC; CDR3: CASSAYYGPYNEQFF
V: TRBV5-6; J: TRBJ1-2; D: TRBD1; size: -; DNA: TGTGCCAGCAGCTTGGGTGGGGACAGTAACTATGGCTACACCTTC; CDR3: CASSLGGDSNYGYTF
V: TRBV9; J: TRBJ2-7; D: TRBD1; size: -; DNA: TGTGCCAGCAGCGCCCGGGACAGAGTGAACGAGCAGTACTTC; CDR3: CASSARDRVNEQYF
V: TRBV11-3; J: TRBJ2-2; D: -; size: -; DNA: TGTGCCAGCGCTATACAGGGAGGCGGGGAGCTGTTTTTT; CDR3: CASAIQGGGELFF
V: TRBV28; J: TRBJ2-1; D: -; size: -; DNA: TGTGCCAGCAGTTTGGGGGCCGTCAATGAGCAGTTCTTC; CDR3: CASSLGAVNEQFF
V: TRBV7-2; J: TRBJ2-3; D: -; size: -; DNA: TGTGCCAGCAGCTTGGGGTTTGTAAGAGGAGATACGCAGTATTTT; CDR3: CASSLGFVRGDTQYF
V: TRBV12-3/TRBV12-4; J: TRBJ2-7; D: -; size: -; DNA: TGTGCCAGCAGTTTTTGGGGGGCGCGGGAGCAGTACTTC; CDR3: CASSFWGAREQYF
V: TRBV7-2; J: TRBJ2-3; D: TRBD2; size: -; DNA: TGTGCCAGCAGCTTAGGGTCTAGCGGTTGGGTAGATACGCAGTATTTT; CDR3: CASSLGSSGWVDTQYF
V: TRBV28; J: TRBJ2-1; D: TRBD2; size: -; DNA: TGTGCCAGCAGTATTCCGCGACTAGCAAATGAGCAGTTCTTC; CDR3: CASSIPRLANEQFF
V: TRBV24-1; J: TRBJ1-5; D: TRBD1; size: -; DNA: TGTGCCACCAGTGCCCGGGACAGCAAACAGCCCCAGCATTTT; CDR3: CATSARDSKQPQHF
V: TRBV19; J: TRBJ2-1; D: TRBD2; size: -; DNA: TGTGCCAGTAGTATATTCGGGGGGGGACTAGCGGGAGACAATGAGCAGTTCTTC; CDR3: CASSIFGGGLAGDNEQFF
V: TRBV20-1; J: TRBJ2-3; D: TRBD1; size: -; DNA: TGCAGTGCCAGTCCCGGGACAGGGTTCACAGATACGCAGTATTTT; CDR3: CSASPGTGFTDTQYF
V: TRBV7-9; J: TRBJ1-2; D: TRBD1; size: -; DNA: TGTGCCAGCAGCTCGGGACAGAGAACCTATGGCTACACCTTC; CDR3: CASSSGQRTYGYTF
V: TRBV9; J: TRBJ2-6; D: TRBD2; size: once; DNA: TGTGCCAGCAGCGTAGTAGCGGGAGGGCCCCTTGGGGCCAACGTCCTGACTTTC; CDR3: CASSVVAGGPLGANVLTF
V: TRBV7-9; J: TRBJ2-5; D: TRBD2; size: -; DNA: TGTGCCAGCAGCTTTGGGGCTAGCGGGGGAGAGACCCAGTACTTC; CDR3: CASSFGASGGETQYF
V: TRBV30; J: TRBJ2-2; D: TRBD2; size: -; DNA: TGTGCCTGGAGTGTAGCGGGGGTGGGCGGGGAGCTGTTTTTT; CDR3: CAWSVAGVGGELFF